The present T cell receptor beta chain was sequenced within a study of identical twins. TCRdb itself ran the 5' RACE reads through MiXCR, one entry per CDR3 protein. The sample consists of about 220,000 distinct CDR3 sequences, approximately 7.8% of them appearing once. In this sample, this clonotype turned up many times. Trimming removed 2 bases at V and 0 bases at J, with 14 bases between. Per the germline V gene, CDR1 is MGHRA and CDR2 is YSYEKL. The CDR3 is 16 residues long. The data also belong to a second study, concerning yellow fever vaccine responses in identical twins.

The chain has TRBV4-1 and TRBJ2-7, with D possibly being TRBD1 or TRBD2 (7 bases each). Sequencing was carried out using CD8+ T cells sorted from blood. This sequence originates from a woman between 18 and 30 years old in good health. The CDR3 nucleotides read TGCGCCAGCAGCCAAACGAGCGGGACAGCCTCCTACGAGCAGTACTTC. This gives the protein CASSQTSGTASYEQYF.